These 31 T cell receptor beta chains were all obtained from the same sample, sequenced in a study of response to subunit inactivated influenza vaccine. TCRdb reprocessed the RT-PCR reads via MiXCR and lists one record per CDR3 protein. The profile shows around 540,000 distinct CDR3 sequences, approximately 10% of them singletons. Material: PBMCs from blood, obtained on the day of vaccination. The receptors derive from a man aged 50-59 years who received an inactivated influenza vaccine.

The DNA of the CDR3 is TGTGCCAGCAGCTTTGATCTGGGCGATGAGCAGTTCTTC. This gives the protein CASSFDLGDEQFF. The genes are TRBV12-1 and TRBJ2-1; TRBD1 is taken as the D call from the table, unchecked against the DNA. TRBV12-1 is shown as a pseudogene. This CDR3 is 13 amino acids long.

This clonotype occurred a few times. The chain has TRBV12-3 or TRBV12-4 and TRBJ2-5, with 8 bases fitting TRBD2. The CDR3 is 15 residues long. The V and J ends lost 7 bases and 1 base, in that order; junction bases with no gene match: 8. The CDR3 nucleotides are TGTGCCAGCAAATCTAGCGGGCTTATCCAAGAGACCCAGTACTTC. Amino acids: CASKSSGLIQETQYF.

This chain links TRBV5-4 with TRBJ2-3; TRBD2 aligns across 11 bases. This CDR3 contains 16 residues. V lost 4 bases, J lost 4 bases, and 8 bases stayed unmatched. Germline CDR1 SGHNT, CDR2 YYREEE (reference sequence). CDR3 protein: CASSTRTSGSPDTQYF. The CDR3 DNA reads as TGTGCCAGCAGCACTAGGACTAGCGGGTCCCCAGATACGCAGTATTTT. Full variable domain (missing parts from reference TRBV5-4 and TRBJ2-3): ETGVTQSPTHLIKTRGQQVTLRCSSQSGHNTVSWYQQALGQGPQFIFQYYREEENGRGNFPPRFSGLQFPNYSSELNVNALELDDSALYLCASSTRTSGSPDTQYFGPGTRLTVL.

This clonotype has a count of ten or more. The chain couples TRBV5-6 to TRBJ1-1; D is unclear. Trimming shortened V by 3 bases and J by 1 base, and 13 bases separated the two germline ends. This CDR3 is 15 amino acids long. From germline, CDR1 is SGHDT and CDR2 YYEEEE. CDR3 protein: CASSYTMTWNTEAFF. CDR3 nucleotide sequence: TGTGCCAGCAGCTACACGATGACTTGGAACACTGAAGCTTTCTTT.

This chain joins TRBV12-3 or TRBV12-4 and TRBJ1-6; no clear D gene. With 6 bases removed from V and 10 bases from J, the gap between germline ends came to 10 bases. The CDR3 covers 12 residues. The CDR3 protein is CASRDWGSPLHF. The CDR3, as DNA: TGTGCCAGCAGGGATTGGGGATCACCCCTCCACTTT.

This clonotype has a handful of counts. The rearrangement links TRBV27 to TRBJ2-5; possibly TRBD1 for D (5 bases). The V end was cut by 5 bases, the J end by 4 bases, with 17 bases between. This CDR3 region has 15 residues. Germline assignment: CDR1 MNHEY and CDR2 SMNVEV (reference sequence). The CDR3 protein is CASSTSRVGRETQYF. In DNA form, the CDR3 reads TGTGCCAGCAGTACCAGCAGGGTTGGCCGAGAGACCCAGTACTTC.

The sample holds a few counts of this clonotype. The rearrangement uses TRBV5-1 and TRBJ2-6; D is unclear. The CDR3 contains 16 residues. From germline, CDR1 is SGHRS and CDR2 YFSETQ. Trimming cost V 1 base and J 0 bases, with 8 bases left between them. The CDR3 DNA follows: TGCGCCAGCAGCTTGTTCAGAAGCTCTGGGGCCAACGTCCTGACTTTC. This encodes CASSLFRSSGANVLTF.

This chain connects TRBV5-5 to TRBJ2-1; 7 bases align to TRBD1. This CDR3 region has 15 residues. The germline CDR1 and CDR2 sequences are SGHKS and YYEKEE (reference sequence). Trimming cost V 0 bases and J 5 bases; bases outside gene matches: 5. The CDR3: CASSLGDSNNNEQFF. The DNA for the CDR3 is TGTGCCAGCAGCTTGGGGGACAGTAACAACAATGAGCAGTTCTTC. The full variable domain, completed using reference TRBV5-5 and TRBJ2-1, is DAGVTQSPTHLIKTRGQQVTLRCSPISGHKSVSWYQQVLGQGPQFIFQYYEKEERGRGNFPDRFSARQFPNYSSELNVNALLLGDSALYLCASSLGDSNNNEQFFGPGTRLTVL.

The table lists this clonotype with many counts. CDR3 residues: CASSPRTGEKTGELFF. DNA of the CDR3: TGTGCCAGCAGTCCCCGGACAGGGGAAAAAACCGGGGAGCTGTTTTTT. J is TRBJ2-2 and V is TRBV12-3 or TRBV12-4, with 9 bases matching TRBD1. Trimming cost V 5 bases and J 5 bases; bases outside gene matches: 9. This CDR3 is built from 16 residues.

This clonotype turned up a few times. The chain employs TRBV28 and TRBJ1-2, with D tentatively TRBD1 (6 bases). The germline CDR1 and CDR2 sequences are MDHEN and SYDVKM. V lost 6 bases, J lost 2 bases, and 16 bases lay in between. The CDR3 covers 15 residues. The chain's CDR3 is CASSKGGFPNYGYTF. CDR3 sequence (DNA): TGTGCCAGCAGCAAAGGGGGGTTCCCAAACTATGGCTACACCTTC.

This clonotype occurred a few times. The rearrangement uses TRBV12-3 or TRBV12-4 and TRBJ2-3, with 10 bases lining up with TRBD2. Trimming took 10 bases from V and 0 from J; bases not matched to a gene: 10. This CDR3 comprises 16 residues. CDR3 DNA: TGTGCCACCCTAGCGGGGGCCTTCCCGAGCACAGATACGCAGTATTTT. It is translated as CATLAGAFPSTDTQYF.

This clonotype was counted at least ten times. The rearrangement uses TRBV30 and TRBJ2-1, with D possibly matching TRBD2 (5 bases). The CDR3 is 11 residues long. CDR1 and CDR2 (germline): GTSNPN, SVGIG (reference sequence). V was cut by 5 bases and J by 4 bases, with 6 bases left in between. In nucleotides, the CDR3 is TGTGCCTGGGGGGAGTACAATGAGCAGTTCTTC. This sequence encodes CAWGEYNEQFF.

This clonotype has more than one count but fewer than ten. The rearrangement uses TRBV7-2 and TRBJ2-1; the D is unclear. The CDR3 is made up of 14 amino acids. Germline-derived CDR1 and CDR2 are SGHTA and FQGNSA. V was shortened by 5 bases and J by 6 bases, with 14 bases between the two germline ends. The CDR3 region is CASSPWVWPNEQFF. CDR3 sequence (DNA): TGTGCCAGCAGCCCCTGGGTCTGGCCCAATGAGCAGTTCTTC.

The chain recombines TRBV7-9 with TRBJ2-3, with a tentative D call TRBD1 (6 bases). The V end lost 5 bases, the J end lost 2 bases, and 14 bases lay between the germline ends. Germline CDR1 is SEHNR and CDR2 is FQNEAQ (reference sequence). The CDR3 extends over 15 amino acids. The CDR3 region has the DNA TGTGCCAGCAGCCTCCGGGACACCACCACAGATACGCAGTATTTT. Translating gives CASSLRDTTTDTQYF.

Remarks on this clonotype: A read error may produce the germline difference seen at one junction end. V usage is TRBV30 and J usage is TRBJ1-1; D is unresolved. This CDR3 is built from 11 residues. Looked up from germline, CDR1 is GTSNPN and CDR2 is SVGIG (reference sequence). CDR3 bases: TGTGCCTGGAGTGTACGGTGGGAGGTTGCCTTT. Protein: CAWSVRWEVAF.

This clonotype was seen many times. V gene TRBV20-1 combines with J gene TRBJ1-6; 7 bases line up with TRBD1. CDR1 and CDR2 (germline): DFQATT, SNEGSKA (reference sequence). With 3 bases clipped from V and 6 bases from J, the junction kept 8 bases outside the gene matches. The CDR3 runs to 15 residues. In DNA form, the CDR3 reads TGCAGTGCTAGTAAGCCGGGACAGCTTAATTCACCCCTCCACTTT. Its protein is CSASKPGQLNSPLHF.

This clonotype has just a few counts. This rearrangement joins TRBV20-1 to TRBJ2-3; 11 nucleotides match TRBD2. The germline V gene encodes CDR1 DFQATT and CDR2 SNEGSKA (reference sequence). The CDR3 totals 15 residues. Trimming removed 3 bases from V and 5 bases from J; junction bases left unmatched: 7. CDR3 region: CSASLAGGPEDTQYF. The CDR3 bases are TGCAGTGCTAGCTTAGCGGGAGGGCCGGAAGATACGCAGTATTTT.

The V gene is TRBV12-3 or TRBV12-4, the J gene TRBJ1-5; D is unresolved. There are 14 residues in the CDR3. With 3 bases removed from V and 2 bases from J, the gap between germline ends came to 8 bases. This chain's CDR3 is CASSLPGRNQPQHF. The CDR3 DNA reads as TGTGCCAGCAGTTTGCCAGGCCGCAATCAGCCCCAGCATTTT.

This clonotype was seen repeatedly, ten times or more. This chain connects TRBV20-1 to TRBJ2-3; D call uncertain. The CDR3 runs to 13 residues. The germline gives CDR1 DFQATT, CDR2 SNEGSKA (reference sequence). V was clipped by 0 bases and J by 1 base, with 5 bases between them. Here the CDR3 reads CSARDIRTDTQYF. The CDR3 DNA is TGCAGTGCTAGAGATATACGCACAGATACGCAGTATTTT.

The rearrangement uses TRBV28 and TRBJ2-1; TRBD2 matches 12 bases. This CDR3 has 17 residues. CDR1 is MDHEN and CDR2 is SYDVKM in the germline V gene. V lost 4 bases, J lost 7 bases, and 11 bases stayed unmatched. The CDR3 protein is CASSSPASGGAGNEQFF. CDR3 DNA: TGTGCCAGCAGTTCCCCAGCTAGCGGGGGGGCCGGAAATGAGCAGTTCTTC. Together with reference TRBV28 and TRBJ2-1, the CDR3 gives the full variable domain: DVKVTQSSRYLVKRTGEKVFLECVQDMDHENMFWYRQDPGLGLRLIYFSYDVKMKEKGDIPEGYSVSREKKERFSLILESASTNQTSMYLCASSSPASGGAGNEQFFGPGTRLTVL.

This clonotype occurred many times. The chain recombines TRBV20-1 with TRBJ2-4; D is unresolved. Per germline, CDR1 DFQATT and CDR2 SNEGSKA (reference sequence). This CDR3 region has 16 residues. Trimming left V 1 base short and J 0 bases short, with 13 bases between. The CDR3 DNA reads as TGCAGTGCTAGAGGACGTCTCGCTATAGCCAAAAACATTCAGTACTTC. Its protein product is CSARGRLAIAKNIQYF.

This clonotype has more than one count but fewer than ten. The chain couples TRBV20-1 to TRBJ2-1; D unclear. V gave up 5 bases and J gave up 10 bases, with 15 bases separating them. The CDR3 extends over 12 amino acids. Germline V gene sequence: CDR1 DFQATT, CDR2 SNEGSKA (reference sequence). CDR3 bases: TGCAGTGCTCCAGACCTGGGTATGGAGCAGTTCTTC. It codes for CSAPDLGMEQFF.

In its sample, this clonotype was seen a few times. The chain has TRBV6-2 or TRBV6-3 and TRBJ1-6; D perhaps matches TRBD1 (6 bases). Germline V lookup: CDR1 MNHEY, CDR2 SVGEGT. The CDR3 runs 15 residues. V lost 2 bases, J lost 4 bases, and 9 bases lay in between. Here the CDR3 DNA reads TGTGCCAGCAGTTACCGGACAGCATATAATTCACCCCTCCACTTT. Amino acids: CASSYRTAYNSPLHF.

This clonotype was detected ten times or more. This chain joins TRBV5-1 and TRBJ1-2, with a tentative D call TRBD1 (6 bases). The V end was cut by 1 base, the J end by 7 bases, with 14 bases between. Germline CDR1 is SGHRS and CDR2 is YFSETQ. CDR3 length: 14 amino acids. CDR3 in amino acids: CASSLRQQGPGYTF. CDR3 in DNA: TGCGCCAGCAGCTTGCGTCAACAGGGTCCTGGCTACACCTTC.

The chain combines TRBV12-3 or TRBV12-4 with TRBJ2-1; TRBD2 agrees at 13 bases. The CDR3 totals 16 residues. J was trimmed by 9 bases and V by 5 bases; bases with no gene match: 10. The CDR3 protein is CASSMSRTSGGGEQFF. CDR3 sequence (DNA): TGTGCCAGCAGTATGTCTCGGACTAGCGGGGGAGGTGAGCAGTTCTTC.

The chain links TRBV20-1 to TRBJ2-5, with 15 positions matching TRBD2. V was pared by 5 bases and J by 11 bases, with 9 bases of the junction left unmatched. The V gene's germline CDR1 is DFQATT and CDR2 SNEGSKA (reference sequence). This CDR3 contains 14 residues. The CDR3, as DNA: TGCAGTGCTGTCCCCGGGACTAGCGGGGGGAGGCAGTACTTC. This encodes CSAVPGTSGGRQYF.

The sample holds a few counts of this clonotype. The chain has TRBV27 and TRBJ2-3, with 9 bases matching TRBD1. Unmatched junction bases numbered 16, after V lost 8 bases and J lost 13 bases. Looked up from germline, CDR1 is MNHEY and CDR2 is SMNVEV (reference sequence). The CDR3 runs to 14 residues. CDR3 in amino acids: CASRSTGQGSSEYF. Here the CDR3 DNA reads TGTGCCAGCCGTAGTACGGGACAGGGAAGTTCAGAGTATTTT.

This clonotype was seen a handful of times. This chain uses TRBV4-3 with TRBJ2-1, with 10 bases lining up with TRBD2. CDR3 size: 16 residues. V was clipped by 2 bases and J by 6 bases; unmatched bases: 7. Germline V lookup: CDR1 LGHNA, CDR2 YSLEER. Here the CDR3 DNA reads TGCGCCAGCAGCCAACACCCACTAGCGGGGAGCAATGAGCAGTTCTTC. Translating gives CASSQHPLAGSNEQFF.

This clonotype was observed a few times. The chain has TRBV11-2 and TRBJ2-3; 12 nucleotides line up with TRBD2. In germline, CDR1 is SGHAT, CDR2 FQNNGV. This CDR3 has 19 residues. After removal of 3 bases from V and 5 bases from J, the junction contained 15 bases not matched to a gene. CDR3: CASSFQLAGGSREVDTQYF. CDR3 in DNA: TGTGCCAGCAGCTTTCAGCTAGCGGGAGGGTCCCGGGAAGTAGATACGCAGTATTTT.

This chain uses TRBV10-1 with TRBJ2-1, with 7 bases identical to TRBD1. Per the germline V gene, CDR1 is WNHNN and CDR2 is SYGVQD (reference sequence). V shed 4 bases, J shed 3 bases, and the junction held 3 bases outside the gene matches. This CDR3 contains 14 residues. In DNA, the CDR3 is TGCGCCAGCAGTGCCGGGACAGTCTACAATGAGCAGTTCTTC. It is translated as CASSAGTVYNEQFF.

The V call is TRBV20-1, the J call TRBJ2-3, with 12 positions matching TRBD2. The J segment lost 5 bases and the V segment lost 6 bases, leaving 12 bases of the junction unmatched. Germline V gene sequence: CDR1 DFQATT, CDR2 SNEGSKA (reference sequence). The CDR3 contains 16 residues. The CDR3 is CSALGLGLAGGDTQYF. The CDR3, as DNA: TGCAGTGCCCTAGGATTGGGACTAGCGGGCGGAGATACGCAGTATTTT.